The rows below give T cell receptor beta chains drawn from one sample of a study of spatial heterogeneity in lung cancer. TCRdb redid the calling of the 5' RACE reads with MiXCR, one entry per CDR3 protein. Here the sample spans roughly 25,000 distinct CDR3 sequences, roughly 7% being singletons. The sample in question was PBMCs, obtained at surgery. The receptor source for this set is a male donor with early-stage non-small cell lung cancer. The CDR3 runs from the conserved cysteine through the conserved F or W. D genes are given only for firm matches. Only some rows state a clone size, as once, few, many or a class for expanded clones.

abundance	j_gene	d_gene	v_gene	CDR3nt	CDR3aa
medium-sized	TRBJ1-1	.	TRBV6-4	TGTGCCAGCAGTGACAAAGGGGCAATAGGTGAAGCTTTCTTT	CASSDKGAIGEAFF
many	TRBJ1-2	TRBD1	TRBV12-3/TRBV12-4	TGTGCCAGCAGTTTACACAGGGGGCCCTATAACTATGGCTACACCTTC	CASSLHRGPYNYGYTF
many	TRBJ2-7	.	TRBV10-3	TGTGCCATCAGTGAGAACTACGAGCAGTACTTC	CAISENYEQYF
many	TRBJ1-5	.	TRBV20-1	TGCAGTGCTAGAACCGGATCTGAAAATCAGCCCCAGCATTTT	CSARTGSENQPQHF
.	TRBJ2-5	.	TRBV28	TGTGCCAGCAGTTTGAAGTTGTACCAAGAGACCCAGTACTTC	CASSLKLYQETQYF
many	TRBJ2-5	TRBD1	TRBV11-2	TGTGCCAGCAGCTCGGGACAGTTAATTCAAGAGACCCAGTACTTC	CASSSGQLIQETQYF
medium-sized	TRBJ2-3	.	TRBV29-1	TGCAGCATGAGGACCCCGAGAAGCACAGATACGCAGTATTTT	CSMRTPRSTDTQYF
many	TRBJ2-7	.	TRBV11-1	TGTGCCAGCAGCTTGACTAACGGCGAGCAGTACTTC	CASSLTNGEQYF
.	TRBJ1-6	.	TRBV6-9	TGTGCCAGCAGTTATTTAGGGGACAAGGGATATTCACCCCTCCACTTT	CASSYLGDKGYSPLHF
few	TRBJ2-1	.	TRBV11-3	TGTGCCAGCAGCTCCCCTGGGGGATTAAACAATGAGCAGTTCTTC	CASSSPGGLNNEQFF
many	TRBJ1-3	.	TRBV5-1	TGCGCCAGCAGCGATGCTTATGGAAACACCATATATTTT	CASSDAYGNTIYF
many	TRBJ2-4	.	TRBV28	TGTGCCAGCAGCAAAGGGGCCAAAAACATTCAGTACTTC	CASSKGAKNIQYF
many	TRBJ2-1	.	TRBV10-3	TGTGCCATCAGTGAGTCTAGCGGACTCTCCTACAATGAGCAGTTCTTC	CAISESSGLSYNEQFF
.	TRBJ2-1	.	TRBV7-9	TGTGCCAGCAGCTTAGGGTTAACCTCCTACAATGAGCAGTTCTTC	CASSLGLTSYNEQFF
many	TRBJ2-4	.	TRBV7-8	TGTGCCAGCAGCTTAGCTGGGGGCGAAAACATTCAGTACTTC	CASSLAGGENIQYF
many	TRBJ1-4	.	TRBV28	TGTGCCAGCACCTTAGAAGGGGGTCGAAGGAGTGAAAAACTGTTTTTT	CASTLEGGRRSEKLFF
many	TRBJ2-5	TRBD1	TRBV7-9	TGTGCCAGCAGCTCCGGGACAGGGGATGAGACCCAGTACTTC	CASSSGTGDETQYF
.	TRBJ2-5	TRBD1	TRBV28	TGTGCCAGCAGTCTCCCGGGACAGGGGTCAGAGACCCAGTACTTC	CASSLPGQGSETQYF
.	TRBJ1-2	.	TRBV5-6	TGTGCCAGCAGCCCAGACCCCTCTAACTATGGCTACACCTTC	CASSPDPSNYGYTF
many	TRBJ2-3	.	TRBV5-6	TGTGCCAGCACCTTCCGAAGAGGACTCACAGATACGCAGTATTTT	CASTFRRGLTDTQYF
many	TRBJ2-1	TRBD2	TRBV7-3	TGTGCCAGCAGCTTATCGGCTAGCGGGAGGTACAATGAGCAGTTCTTC	CASSLSASGRYNEQFF
many	TRBJ2-3	.	TRBV24-1	TGTGCCACCAGTGACCCTATCCAATCCCACACAGATACGCAGTATTTT	CATSDPIQSHTDTQYF
.	TRBJ2-5	TRBD2	TRBV29-1	TGCAGCGTCCGAGGACTAGCGGGGGAGACCCAGTACTTC	CSVRGLAGETQYF
many	TRBJ2-1	.	TRBV7-9	TGTGCCAGCAGCTTAGTTCCAGGGTGGGACAATGAGCAGTTCTTC	CASSLVPGWDNEQFF
many	TRBJ2-5	.	TRBV20-1	TGCAGTGCTAGAGATCCATCAGCTCCAGAGACCCAGTACTTC	CSARDPSAPETQYF
.	TRBJ1-1	.	TRBV29-1	TGCAGCGTTGACGGAGGGGTCGGTATAGCTTTCTTT	CSVDGGVGIAFF
many	TRBJ2-5	.	TRBV27	TGTGCCAGCAGTTTACGAGCTTACGAGACCCAGTACTTC	CASSLRAYETQYF
many	TRBJ1-2	.	TRBV11-2	TGTGCCAGCAGCTTCGTTAGGCGGGGCAGTTGGAACTATGGCTACACCTTC	CASSFVRRGSWNYGYTF
few	TRBJ2-1	TRBD2	TRBV7-9	TGTGCCAGCAGCAAGCGGGACCGTGCCTACAATGAGCAGTTCTTC	CASSKRDRAYNEQFF
.	TRBJ2-5	.	TRBV4-1	TGCGCCAGCAGCCAAGACAGGACTAAATCTGAAGAGACCCAGTACTTC	CASSQDRTKSEETQYF
.	TRBJ2-1	.	TRBV4-3	TGCGCCAGCAGCCAAGATTCCAGAGGCGCGGAGGAGCAGTTCTTC	CASSQDSRGAEEQFF
.	TRBJ2-1	.	TRBV20-1	TGCAGTGCTGTCGGGGGAAGCTCCTACAATGAGCAGTTCTTC	CSAVGGSSYNEQFF
few	TRBJ2-1	TRBD2	TRBV20-1	TGCAGTGCTAGAGATCACGTGGGACTAGCGGGCAGGAGCTCCTACAATGAGCAGTTCTTC	CSARDHVGLAGRSSYNEQFF
.	TRBJ2-2	TRBD1	TRBV5-1	TGCGCCAGCAGCTTAGGGCCGGGACAGGTGAACACCGGGGAGCTGTTTTTT	CASSLGPGQVNTGELFF
few	TRBJ2-4	.	TRBV20-1	TGCAGTGCGCCTGGGACTGCGCTAGCCAAAAACATTCAGTACTTC	CSAPGTALAKNIQYF
few	TRBJ2-1	TRBD1	TRBV6-1	TGTGCCAGCAGTAGACCGGGACAGGGGAACAATGAGCAGTTCTTC	CASSRPGQGNNEQFF
many	TRBJ2-1	.	TRBV19	TGTGCCAGTAGCCGGGACTTTTTCAACAATGAGCAGTTCTTC	CASSRDFFNNEQFF
many	TRBJ2-7	TRBD1	TRBV10-1	TGCGCCAGCAGTGAGTCTGCCGGGACAGGACTCTACGAGCAGTACTTC	CASSESAGTGLYEQYF
medium-sized	TRBJ2-7	TRBD1	TRBV27	TGTGCCAGCAGTCCCGGGACAGCCCTGGGGGAGCAGTACTTC	CASSPGTALGEQYF
few	TRBJ2-3	.	TRBV25-1	TGTGCCAGCAGTGAGCATCCGATGAGCACAGATACGCAGTATTTT	CASSEHPMSTDTQYF
.	TRBJ2-2	.	TRBV9	TGTGCCAGCAGGGCCCATACGAACACCGGGGAGCTGTTTTTT	CASRAHTNTGELFF
few	TRBJ1-1	.	TRBV7-2	TGTGCCAGCAGCTTACCAGGGACCACTGAAGCTTTCTTT	CASSLPGTTEAFF
many	TRBJ1-2	.	TRBV6-1	TGTGCCAGCAGTGAAATCCTCAGGGCCCTAGGCTATGGCTACACCTTC	CASSEILRALGYGYTF
many	TRBJ1-2	.	TRBV3-1	TGTGCCAGCAGCCAAGATGGAAGGATTGGCGGCTACACCTTC	CASSQDGRIGGYTF
.	TRBJ1-6	TRBD1	TRBV6-1	TGTGCCAGTGGACAGGTTAAGACGCCCCTCCACTTT	CASGQVKTPLHF
few	TRBJ2-1	.	TRBV7-6	TGTGCCAGCAGCTTAGAGATATTCAGCTCCTACAATGAGCAGTTCTTC	CASSLEIFSSYNEQFF
many	TRBJ2-5	TRBD1	TRBV5-1	TGCGCCAGCAGCTTGGTGGGACAGGTGGGATTGGAGACCCAGTACTTC	CASSLVGQVGLETQYF
medium-sized	TRBJ1-6	TRBD1	TRBV9	TGTGCCAGCAGTGAGGGACAGGGAGGTTCACCCCTCCACTTT	CASSEGQGGSPLHF
few	TRBJ2-7	TRBD1	TRBV12-3/TRBV12-4	TGTGCCAGCGGGGACAGGGGGCGCGGCGAGCAGTACTTC	CASGDRGRGEQYF
many	TRBJ2-1	.	TRBV6-6	TGTGCCAGCAGTAGTCCGGGAGTTGAGCAGTTCTTC	CASSSPGVEQFF
many	TRBJ2-5	.	TRBV20-1	TGCAGTGAGCAGCGTCAAGAGACCCAGTACTTC	CSEQRQETQYF
many	TRBJ2-1	TRBD2	TRBV20-1	TGCAGTGGCAGAGTGACCCTAGCGGGAGGCCGTGGGGAGCAGTTCTTC	CSGRVTLAGGRGEQFF
many	TRBJ1-4	TRBD1	TRBV28	TGTGCCAGCAGTTTGTTGACAGGGCTAATTGAAAAACTGTTTTTT	CASSLLTGLIEKLFF
.	TRBJ2-5	TRBD1	TRBV7-2	TGTGCCAGCAGCTCGGGACAGCCAGATCAAGAGACCCAGTACTTC	CASSSGQPDQETQYF